This TCR beta chain was sequenced during a study of neoadjuvant anti-PD-1 for oral cavity cancer. Overall study: Before surgery, most patients got three to four biweekly 3 mg/kg nivolumab doses.

Six replicates per PBMC sample, mostly from roughly 470 ng of genomic DNA. Libraries were prepared by immunoSEQ multiplex PCR; TCRdb keeps only in-frame clonotypes and omits some of them. This table has roughly 7,500 clones, approximately 67% appearing once. The CDR3 is 14 residues long. With 3 bases removed from V and 3 bases from J, the gap between germline ends came to 10 bases. Germline CDR1 reads MRHNA; CDR2 reads SNTAGT. Indicated time point: after neoadjuvant nivolumab, at surgical resection. The chain joins TRBV6-4 to TRBJ2-3, with D perhaps matching TRBD2 (7 bases). The sequenced sample was PBMCs, obtained after nivolumab (anti-PD-1) treatment. This receptor was taken from a person between 35 and 79 years old with oral cavity squamous cell carcinoma. The CDR3 spells CASSERGRTDTQYF. CDR3 sequence (DNA): TGTGCCAGCAGTGAGCGGGGGCGGACAGATACGCAGTATTTT.